This T cell receptor beta chain was observed in a study of blood T cell repertoires in COVID-19. Overall study: COVID-19 samples, acute and convalescent, were from the United States, Italy and Spain. T cells, B-cell-depleted T cells, or PBMCs provided the cDNA or gDNA that served as material.

Profiled with immunoSEQ multiplex PCR; TCRdb holds only in-frame clones, not every one. The sample gives approximately 350,000 clones, under 85% of which show up once; about 4.9% is in the top ten. This CDR3 region has 15 residues. Germline-derived CDR1 and CDR2 are SGHRS and YFSETQ. V lost 2 bases, J lost 0 bases, and 10 bases lay in between. The participants were between roughly 18 and 100 years old and came from about two dozen US areas. Participant reports of clinical history set cohort assignment. The V and J genes are TRBV5-1 and TRBJ2-3, with no clear D. The clonotype comes from a woman between 45 and 65 years old who had recovered from COVID-19. The sample comprised PBMCs or T cells enriched from blood (not recorded which). CDR3 nucleotides: TGCGCCAGCAGCTTAAGACCAGGAAGCACAGATACGCAGTATTTT. Translated: CASSLRPGSTDTQYF.